This T cell receptor beta chain was obtained from a study of blood T cell repertoires in COVID-19 (dated by TCRdb to 2018 to 2020). The study in broad terms: The collaborator samples originated in the United States, Italy and Spain and spanned the acute and convalescent phases of COVID-19. The prospective study material was composed of cDNA or gDNA derived from T cells, B-cell-depleted T cells, or PBMCs. Subjects who had been exposed to COVID-19, were actively infected with it, or had recovered from it provided the deeply sampled blood TCRbeta repertoires that made up the dataset. The repertoires were made available in a free public database intended to serve as a resource for research on the immune response to SARS-CoV-2. The samples were drawn from two sources: the first 160 participants of the ongoing ImmuneRACE study, and fewer than 1,500 subjects contributed by 6 global collaborators. Nearly every sample came with metadata listing a de-identified subject ID, COVID-19 status, age in years and sex. Where available, HLA class I and class II types were taken from metadata supplied by the sample provider and were not determined by assay-based typing.

TCRbeta CDR3 regions were amplified from genomic DNA using the immunoSEQ Assay, a bias-controlled multiplex PCR. Turning to the authors' computational methods: Within the assay, amplification of reference gene primers was used to estimate how many nucleated cells each sample contained. Sequence reads were collapsed and filtered to measure the absolute abundance of every unique TCRbeta CDR3 rearrangement. For each sample, productive Simpson clonality was calculated by taking the square root of Simpson's diversity index across productive rearrangements. Not all clones reach the TCRdb copy of this immuneACCESS table, which keeps in-frame sequences only. Checked studies attribute under half of the gap to unresolved V genes and leave the rest unexplained. V and J calls plus clone size are reproduced from that table; the DNA served to infer D and trimming. In this sample the table shows more than 300,000 clones, 90% to 95% of which occur a single time. The ten largest clones represent almost 4% of the sample.

Participants in the prospective study were aged roughly 18 to 100 years, lived in 24 United States geographic areas, and enrolled through a virtual design. In the prospective study, cohorts were assigned on the basis of participant-reported clinical history obtained from a screening survey and a study questionnaire. Exposed participants had been in contact, within 2 weeks of entering the study, with a person who had a PCR-confirmed or clinician-diagnosed case of COVID-19. In the prospective study, mobile phlebotomists collected whole blood, serum and a nasopharyngeal or oropharyngeal swab from each participant. Prospective study participants could optionally give additional blood draws and questionnaires over an approximately two-month period. Prospective study blood samples were shipped either frozen or at room temperature before DNA extraction. Study-wide findings and limitations: The amount of clinical and demographic metadata varied by source and participant and was provided uncurated.

Regarding this clone: The antigen it binds to is not known. No qualities accompany the bases; no much larger clone lies one base away.

The cysteine opens and the phenylalanine closes a CDR3 of 14 amino acids. Of the read, only the CDR3 DNA is kept; its 42 bases are in frame from base 1. According to the germline V gene (reference sequence), CDR1 reads LNHDA and CDR2 reads SQIVND. Trimming costs V 5 bases and J 0 bases, and their ends lie 8 bases apart. The sequencing input was PBMCs or T cells enriched from blood (not recorded which). The chain links TRBV19 with TRBJ1-5; confidence is insufficient to name the D gene. This receptor was taken from a woman in her 30s who had been exposed to COVID-19. DNA sequence: TGTGCCAGTAGTTCCTCTTATAGCAATCAGCCCCAGCATTTT. This encodes CASSSSYSNQPQHF.